The 23 T cell receptor beta chains below come from one sample, sequenced in a study of T cells after yellow fever vaccination. TCRdb re-called the 5' RACE reads with MiXCR, one entry per CDR3 protein. Altogether around 590,000 distinct CDR3 sequences are present, about 12% being singletons, with the ten largest covering 14% to 15%. Sequencing was performed on PBMCs, taken on the day of the yellow fever booster vaccination. All receptors come from a man aged 30-40 years who received the YFV17D yellow fever vaccine.

This clonotype was seen a handful of times. The chain links TRBV7-8 to TRBJ2-3, with D perhaps TRBD2 (5 bases). CDR3 size: 16 residues. V was trimmed by 5 bases and J by 2 bases, leaving 17 bases between them. Germline assignment: CDR1 SGHVS and CDR2 FQNEAQ. The DNA of the CDR3 is TGTGCCAGCAGCACCCGACCCCGGACTCCCACAGATACGCAGTATTTT. It is translated as CASSTRPRTPTDTQYF. Based on the CDR3 plus reference TRBV7-8 and TRBJ2-3, the full variable domain is GAGVSQSPRYKVAKRGQDVALRCDPISGHVSLFWYQQALGQGPEFLTYFQNEAQLDKSGLPSDRFFAERPEGSVSTLKIQRTQQEDSAVYLCASSTRPRTPTDTQYFGPGTRLTVL.

This clonotype was seen a handful of times. V and J are TRBV20-1 and TRBJ1-4; D unclear. The CDR3 sequence is 12 residues long. V was clipped by 2 bases and J by 8 bases, with 9 bases between them. Looked up from germline, CDR1 is DFQATT and CDR2 is SNEGSKA (reference sequence). In nucleotides, the CDR3 is TGCAGTGCTAGACAACTCGGAGAAAAACTGTTTTTT. Its protein product is CSARQLGEKLFF.

This clonotype was seen more than once but under ten times. The chain uses TRBV6-5 and TRBJ1-4, with 9 bases aligning to TRBD1. The V gene end was trimmed by 0 bases and the J gene end by 7 bases; junction bases not matched to a gene: 3. The CDR3 has 15 residues. CDR1 MNHEY and CDR2 SVGAGI come from the germline V gene. DNA of the CDR3: TGTGCCAGCAGTTACTCAGCGGGACAGGGTGAAAAACTGTTTTTT. Residues: CASSYSAGQGEKLFF.

This sequence joins TRBV4-3 and TRBJ2-1, with D unresolved. CDR1 LGHNA and CDR2 YSLEER come from the germline V gene. The CDR3 has 13 amino acids. The V end was cut by 0 bases, the J end by 5 bases, with 5 bases between. The CDR3 DNA reads TGCGCCAGCAGCCAAGAACCCAACAATGAGCAGTTCTTC. Translation: CASSQEPNNEQFF.

V gene TRBV10-3 combines with J gene TRBJ2-6; D is unclear. V gave up 0 bases and J gave up 4 bases, with 13 bases separating them. The CDR3 sequence is 17 residues long. CDR1 and CDR2 from the germline V gene are ENHRY and SYGVKD. CDR3 sequence reads: CAISESHLGFGANVLTF. CDR3 bases: TGTGCCATCAGTGAGTCACACTTGGGTTTCGGGGCCAACGTCCTGACTTTC.

This clonotype was seen only a few times. The CDR3 loop reads CASSFVALEGSPLHF. CDR3 nucleotides: TGTGCCAGCAGCTTCGTGGCGCTCGAAGGTTCACCCCTCCACTTT. V gene TRBV5-5 combines with J gene TRBJ1-6, with D unclear. Trimming removed 2 bases at V and 9 bases at J, with 15 bases between. From germline, CDR1 is SGHKS and CDR2 YYEKEE (reference sequence). The CDR3 has 15 residues.

V is TRBV28 and J is TRBJ1-3, with D tentatively TRBD1 (5 bases). Germline loops: CDR1 MDHEN, CDR2 SYDVKM. Trimming pared 6 bases from V and 9 bases from J, leaving 18 bases between. The CDR3 is 14 amino acids. This CDR3 reads CASSRTALGGTIYF. In nucleotides, the CDR3 is TGTGCCAGCAGCAGGACTGCTCTCGGGGGCACCATATATTTT.

The gene calls are TRBV5-1 and TRBJ2-3; 9 nucleotides line up with TRBD1. Germline V gives CDR1 SGHRS, CDR2 YFSETQ. Unmatched junction bases numbered 8, after V lost 8 bases and J lost 4 bases. This CDR3 comprises 14 residues. CDR3 sequence: CASEPGQGADTQYF. In DNA form, the CDR3 reads TGCGCCAGTGAACCGGGACAGGGTGCAGATACGCAGTATTTT. The complete variable domain, with remaining parts taken from reference TRBV5-1 and TRBJ2-3, reads KAGVTQTPRYLIKTRGQQVTLSCSPISGHRSVSWYQQTPGQGLQFLFEYFSETQRNKGNFPGRFSGRQFSNSRSEMNVSTLELGDSALYLCASEPGQGADTQYFGPGTRLTVL.

The J gene is TRBJ1-2, the V gene TRBV20-1; TRBD1 aligns across 9 bases. With V trimmed by 6 bases and J by 7 bases, 9 bases remained unmatched. Germline assignment: CDR1 DFQATT and CDR2 SNEGSKA (reference sequence). This CDR3 comprises 13 residues. Here the CDR3 DNA reads TGCAGTGCCCCCGCGAAGGGACAGGGTGGCTACACCTTC. Residues: CSAPAKGQGGYTF.

The chain employs TRBV11-1 and TRBJ2-6; tentatively, D is TRBD1 (5 bases). Germline V lookup: CDR1 SGHAT, CDR2 FQDESV (reference sequence). The ends were cut back, 0 bases at V and 2 bases at J, with 14 bases in the middle. The CDR3 totals 18 residues. CDR3 in DNA: TGTGCCAGCAGCTTAGCGTCGGGCAGGGTGACTGGGGCCAACGTCCTGACTTTC. Its protein is CASSLASGRVTGANVLTF. The full variable domain, its missing parts supplied by reference TRBV11-1 and TRBJ2-6, is EAEVAQSPRYKITEKSQAVAFWCDPISGHATLYWYRQILGQGPELLVQFQDESVVDDSQLPKDRFSAERLKGVDSTLKIQPAELGDSAMYLCASSLASGRVTGANVLTFGAGSRLTVL.

This clonotype was counted only a few times. The chain has TRBV6-5 and TRBJ2-7; 9 nucleotides align to TRBD1. Germline lookup yields CDR1 MNHEY and CDR2 SVGAGI. The CDR3 is made up of 14 amino acids. V shed 2 bases, J shed 4 bases, and the junction held 3 bases outside the gene matches. The CDR3 DNA reads as TGTGCCAGCAGTTACGTGACAGGGGGGTACGAGCAGTACTTC. Its translation: CASSYVTGGYEQYF.

The rearrangement joins TRBV20-1 to TRBJ1-6; no firm D call. CDR1 is DFQATT, CDR2 SNEGSKA, per germline (reference sequence). The CDR3 has 14 residues. Trimming took 0 bases from V and 5 from J, leaving 8 bases between them. CDR3 DNA sequence: TGCAGTGCTAGAGAGGGGATCCATAATTCACCCCTCCACTTT. Translating gives CSAREGIHNSPLHF.

V usage is TRBV25-1 and J usage is TRBJ2-7, with 11 bases lining up with TRBD2. Per the germline V gene, CDR1 is MGHDK and CDR2 is SYGVNS. J gave up 9 bases and V 3 bases, and 7 bases lay outside the gene matches. This CDR3 is 14 amino acids long. CDR3 sequence reads: CASSDASGRLMQYF. Here the CDR3 DNA reads TGTGCCAGCAGTGACGCTAGCGGGAGGCTCATGCAGTACTTC.

The rearrangement links TRBV7-2 to TRBJ2-7; maybe TRBD2 (6 bases). The CDR3 loop spans 12 amino acids. Trimming removed 6 bases from V and 7 bases from J, with 13 bases in between. Germline V gene sequence: CDR1 SGHTA, CDR2 FQGNSA. The CDR3 coding sequence is TGTGCCAGCAGTCGGGGTGGGAGGGAGCAGTACTTC. It specifies CASSRGGREQYF.

In its sample, this clonotype was seen a few times. The chain combines TRBV6-1 with TRBJ2-1; TRBD2 aligns across 9 bases. The trim removed 6 bases at V and 8 bases at J, leaving 17 bases unmatched. CDR1 and CDR2 (germline): MNHNS, SASEGT. The CDR3 is 17 residues long. The CDR3 loop is CASRTNLAGPLLDEQFF. The CDR3 nucleotides read TGTGCCAGCAGAACAAACCTAGCGGGGCCCCTTCTGGATGAGCAGTTCTTC.

V is TRBV18 and J is TRBJ2-1; 13 bases fit TRBD2. The trim removed 4 bases at V and 10 bases at J, leaving 10 bases unmatched. The germline V gene has CDR1 KGHSH and CDR2 LQKENI. The CDR3 loop spans 16 amino acids. This chain's CDR3 is CASSLKPGTSGIEQFF. CDR3 nucleotide sequence: TGTGCCAGCTCACTGAAACCCGGGACTAGCGGGATAGAGCAGTTCTTC. Based on the CDR3 plus reference TRBV18 and TRBJ2-1, the full variable domain is NAGVMQNPRHLVRRRGQEARLRCSPMKGHSHVYWYRQLPEEGLKFMVYLQKENIIDESGMPKERFSAEFPKEGPSILRIQQVVRGDSAAYFCASSLKPGTSGIEQFFGPGTRLTVL.

This chain connects TRBV25-1 to TRBJ1-1, with a weak D call TRBD1 (5 bases). Trimming shortened V by 3 bases and J by 5 bases, and 10 bases separated the two germline ends. Germline loops: CDR1 MGHDK, CDR2 SYGVNS. The CDR3 runs 13 residues. CDR3 nucleotides: TGTGCCAGCAGTGAGCGGACACTAACTGAAGCTTTCTTT. Translated: CASSERTLTEAFF. The full variable domain, its missing parts supplied by reference TRBV25-1 and TRBJ1-1, is EADIYQTPRYLVIGTGKKITLECSQTMGHDKMYWYQQDPGMELHLIHYSYGVNSTEKGDLSSESTVSRIRTEHFPLTLESARPSHTSQYLCASSERTLTEAFFGQGTRLTVV.

This rearrangement joins TRBV29-1 to TRBJ2-3; D is perhaps TRBD2 (6 bases). This CDR3 is built from 14 residues. The germline V gene has CDR1 SQVTM and CDR2 ANQGSEA. Trimming pared 2 bases from V and 2 bases from J, leaving 11 bases between. As DNA, the CDR3 is TGCAGCGTTGAATCTGCGGGAATCACAGATACGCAGTATTTT. Its protein is CSVESAGITDTQYF.

This clonotype was picked up a small number of times. V usage is TRBV20-1 and J usage is TRBJ1-4; tentative D call: TRBD1 (6 bases). This CDR3 is built from 14 residues. V was cut by 3 bases and J by 3 bases, with 11 bases left in between. Per the germline V gene, CDR1 is DFQATT and CDR2 is SNEGSKA (reference sequence). This chain's CDR3 is CSASRAGANEKLFF. For the CDR3, the DNA is TGCAGTGCTAGTCGGGCAGGGGCTAATGAAAAACTGTTTTTT.

This clonotype was seen only a few times. V is TRBV25-1 and J is TRBJ2-2; no definite D call. V shed 4 bases and J shed 0 bases, with 3 bases lying between them. Germline loops: CDR1 MGHDK, CDR2 SYGVNS. The CDR3 runs 13 residues. CDR3 bases: TGTGCCAGCAGTGCCCCGAACACCGGGGAGCTGTTTTTT. This codes for CASSAPNTGELFF.

The chain combines TRBV12-3 or TRBV12-4 with TRBJ2-1; D possibly uses TRBD1 or TRBD2 (5 bases each). This CDR3 is built from 12 residues. V shed 8 bases and J shed 9 bases, with 14 bases lying between them. Written as DNA, the CDR3 is TGTGCCAGCCGGCTTTGGGGGAGTGAGCAGTTCTTC. This translates into CASRLWGSEQFF.

The chain has TRBV4-3 and TRBJ2-5; D perhaps matches TRBD1 (7 bases). V lost 5 bases to trimming and J lost 9 bases, with 16 bases between them. Germline V gene data show CDR1 as LGHNA and CDR2 as YSLEER. The CDR3 has 13 amino acids. CDR3 nucleotides: TGCGCCAGCAGCGGACGGGGGACAGTGCCCCAGTACTTC. Protein: CASSGRGTVPQYF.

The V gene is TRBV4-1, the J gene TRBJ2-7; 7 bases are a match to TRBD2. V dropped 0 bases and J dropped 4; count of bases not matched to a gene: 15. CDR1 is MGHRA, CDR2 YSYEKL, per germline. CDR3 length: 18 amino acids. The CDR3 sequence: CASSQDPSPLAEIYEQYF. The DNA of the CDR3 is TGCGCCAGCAGCCAAGATCCATCCCCGCTAGCGGAGATTTACGAGCAGTACTTC.